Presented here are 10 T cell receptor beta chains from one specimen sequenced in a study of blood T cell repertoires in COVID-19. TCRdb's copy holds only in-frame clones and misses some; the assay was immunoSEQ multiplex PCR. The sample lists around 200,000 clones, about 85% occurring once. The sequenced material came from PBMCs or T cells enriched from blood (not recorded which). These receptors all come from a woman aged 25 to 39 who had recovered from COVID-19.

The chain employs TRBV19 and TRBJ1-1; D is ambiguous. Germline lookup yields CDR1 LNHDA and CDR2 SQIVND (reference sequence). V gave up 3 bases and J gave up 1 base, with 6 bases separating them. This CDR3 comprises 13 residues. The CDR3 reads CASSITANTEAFF. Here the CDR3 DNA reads TGTGCCAGTAGTATCACAGCGAACACTGAAGCTTTCTTT.

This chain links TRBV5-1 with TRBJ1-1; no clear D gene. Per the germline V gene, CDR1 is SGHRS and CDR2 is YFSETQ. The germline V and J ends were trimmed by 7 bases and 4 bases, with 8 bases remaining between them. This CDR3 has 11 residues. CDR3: CASVRGTEAFF. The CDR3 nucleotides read TGCGCCAGCGTGAGAGGCACTGAAGCTTTCTTT.

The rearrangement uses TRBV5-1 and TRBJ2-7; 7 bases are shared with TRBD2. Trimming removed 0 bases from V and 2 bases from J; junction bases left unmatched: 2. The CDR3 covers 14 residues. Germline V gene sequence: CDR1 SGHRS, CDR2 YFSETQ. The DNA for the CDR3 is TGCGCCAGCAGCTTGGAAGCGGGACCCTACGAGCAGTACTTC. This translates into CASSLEAGPYEQYF.

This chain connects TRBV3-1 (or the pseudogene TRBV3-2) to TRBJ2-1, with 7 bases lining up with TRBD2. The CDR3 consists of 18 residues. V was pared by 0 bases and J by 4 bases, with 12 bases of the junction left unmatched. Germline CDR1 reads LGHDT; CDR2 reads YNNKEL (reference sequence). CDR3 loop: CASSQETWLAALYNEQFF. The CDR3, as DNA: TGTGCCAGCAGCCAAGAGACGTGGCTAGCGGCACTTTACAATGAGCAGTTCTTC.

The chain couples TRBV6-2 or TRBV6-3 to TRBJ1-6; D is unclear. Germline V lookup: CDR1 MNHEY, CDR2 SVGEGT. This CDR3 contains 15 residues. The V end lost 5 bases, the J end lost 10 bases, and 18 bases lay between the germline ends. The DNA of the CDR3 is TGTGCCAGCAGTAAGGCGACACGTCTGGAATCACCCCTCCACTTT. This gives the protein CASSKATRLESPLHF.

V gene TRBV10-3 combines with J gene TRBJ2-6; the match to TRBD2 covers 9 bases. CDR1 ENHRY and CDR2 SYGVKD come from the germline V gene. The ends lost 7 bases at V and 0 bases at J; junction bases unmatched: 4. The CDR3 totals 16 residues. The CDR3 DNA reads TGTGCCATCAATACAGCGGGGGGCTCTGGGGCCAACGTCCTGACTTTC. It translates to CAINTAGGSGANVLTF.

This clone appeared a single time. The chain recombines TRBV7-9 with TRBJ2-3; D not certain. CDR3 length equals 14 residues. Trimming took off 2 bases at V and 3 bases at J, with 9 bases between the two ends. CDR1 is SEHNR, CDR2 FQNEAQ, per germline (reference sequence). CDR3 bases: TGTGCCAGCAGCTTACGGCGGTTTACAGATACGCAGTATTTT. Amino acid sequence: CASSLRRFTDTQYF.

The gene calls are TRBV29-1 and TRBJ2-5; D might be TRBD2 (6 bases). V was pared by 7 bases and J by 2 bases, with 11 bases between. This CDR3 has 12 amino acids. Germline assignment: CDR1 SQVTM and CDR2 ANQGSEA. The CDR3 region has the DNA TGCAGCGCCCCGGGGGAGCAAGAGACCCAGTACTTC. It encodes CSAPGEQETQYF.

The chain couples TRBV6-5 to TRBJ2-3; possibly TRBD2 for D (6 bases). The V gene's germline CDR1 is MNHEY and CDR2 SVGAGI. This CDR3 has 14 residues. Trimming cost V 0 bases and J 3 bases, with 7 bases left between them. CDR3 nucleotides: TGTGCCAGCAGTTACTCACTAGCTACAGATACGCAGTATTTT. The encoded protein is CASSYSLATDTQYF.

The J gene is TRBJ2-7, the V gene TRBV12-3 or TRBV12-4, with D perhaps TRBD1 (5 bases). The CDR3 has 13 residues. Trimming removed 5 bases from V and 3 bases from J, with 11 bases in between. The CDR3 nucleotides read TGTGCCAGCAGTGGGGCGAGTAACTACGAGCAGTACTTC. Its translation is CASSGASNYEQYF.